The 25 T cell receptor beta chains below were found in one sample sequenced in a study of shared clonotypes between healthy human individuals. TCRdb's copy holds only in-frame clones and misses some; the assay was immunoSEQ multiplex PCR. The sample lists 170,000 or so clones; around 63% were seen once. Material for sequencing was memory CD4+ T cells sorted from blood. Documented subset: CD45RA-negative fraction. The source is a young man in good health.

The chain combines TRBV27 with TRBJ2-5; 8 bases fit TRBD1. This CDR3 spans 14 amino acids. Germline V gene lookup returns CDR1 MNHEY and CDR2 SMNVEV (reference sequence). V shed 4 bases and J 6 bases; nucleotides not matched to a gene: 7. The DNA of the CDR3 is TGTGCCAGCAGTTCCGACAGGGGTTCTAAGACCCAGTACTTC. It codes for CASSSDRGSKTQYF.

The chain has TRBV18 and TRBJ2-2; 8 bases line up with TRBD1. The junction had 2 bases not matched to a gene; V was cut back by 1 base and J by 4 bases. CDR1 KGHSH and CDR2 LQKENI come from the germline V gene. This CDR3 contains 15 residues. The CDR3 nucleotides read TGTGCCAGCTCACCACTGACAGGGGCCACCGGGGAGCTGTTTTTT. Protein: CASSPLTGATGELFF.

The rearrangement uses TRBV9 and TRBJ1-2; D possibly corresponds to TRBD1 (5 bases). Germline CDR1 is SGDLS and CDR2 is YYNGEE. The CDR3 has 14 amino acids. The ends were cut back, 0 bases at V and 4 bases at J, with 10 bases in the middle. CDR3 bases: TGTGCCAGCAGCGTAGGTAGGGGCCTCTATGGCTACACCTTC. Protein sequence: CASSVGRGLYGYTF.

This clone has just a few counts. This rearrangement joins TRBV28 to TRBJ2-7; TRBD1 matches 8 bases. The CDR3 contains 17 residues. V trimming: 5 bases; J trimming: 2 bases; junction bases outside the gene matches: 14. The germline gives CDR1 MDHEN, CDR2 SYDVKM. In DNA form, the CDR3 reads TGTGCCAGCAGTCCATCCAAAAACTACAGGGGGGCCTACGAGCAGTACTTC. Its translation is CASSPSKNYRGAYEQYF.

This chain connects TRBV5-1 to TRBJ2-1; D may be TRBD1 (6 bases). V gave up 0 bases and J gave up 6 bases, with 13 bases separating them. CDR3 size: 15 residues. Germline V CDR1 and CDR2: SGHRS, YFSETQ. The CDR3 nucleotides read TGCGCCAGCAGCTTGGATGGGGGCTCCGGCAATGAGCAGTTCTTC. Protein: CASSLDGGSGNEQFF.

Details on this clone: At one of its ends the junction is not consistent with the germline gene, which may arise from a read error. This same CDR3 is encoded by further DNA sequences in the sample. The J gene is TRBJ2-4, the V gene TRBV20-1; D is uncertain. CDR3 length: 11 amino acids. CDR1 is DFQATT and CDR2 is SNEGSKA in the germline V gene (reference sequence). The CDR3 loop reads CSARVGNIQYF. Here the CDR3 DNA reads TGCAGTGCGAGAGTTGGAAACATTCAGTACTTC.

The chain uses TRBV6-5 and TRBJ1-2; D possibly corresponds to TRBD1 (5 bases). The CDR3 is 14 amino acids. Trimming removed 8 bases from V and 2 bases from J, with 15 bases in between. The germline CDR1 and CDR2 sequences are MNHEY and SVGAGI. The CDR3 DNA follows: TGTGCCAGCGCCGACAGATCCCAAAACTATGGCTACACCTTC. Amino acids: CASADRSQNYGYTF.

The gene calls are TRBV7-9 and TRBJ1-2; D gene uncertain. The V end was cut by 0 bases, the J end by 10 bases, with 15 bases between. CDR3 size: 14 residues. Germline CDR1 is SEHNR and CDR2 is FQNEAQ (reference sequence). For the CDR3, the DNA is TGTGCCAGCAGCTTAGCGGGCCCCCTTAGGGACTACACCTTC. Translated, it gives CASSLAGPLRDYTF. Looking up the rest from reference TRBV7-9 and TRBJ1-2 gives the full variable domain: DTGVSQNPRHKITKRGQNVTFRCDPISEHNRLYWYRQTLGQGPEFLTYFQNEAQLEKSRLLSDRFSAERPKGSFSTLEIQRTEQGDSAMYLCASSLAGPLRDYTFGSGTRLTVV.

This clone was detected a few times. The V call is TRBV9, the J call TRBJ1-1; D not certain. V lost 0 bases and J lost 1, with 4 bases in between. CDR1 is SGDLS and CDR2 is YYNGEE in the germline V gene. The CDR3 extends over 13 amino acids. The CDR3 coding sequence is TGTGCCAGCAGCGTAGTTCAGAACACTGAAGCTTTCTTT. Its protein is CASSVVQNTEAFF.

This clone was recorded once. The gene calls are TRBV5-1 and TRBJ2-5; a possible D gene is TRBD2 (6 bases). V was shortened by 0 bases and J by 2 bases, with 14 bases between the two germline ends. Germline V gives CDR1 SGHRS, CDR2 YFSETQ. CDR3 length equals 16 residues. CDR3 bases: TGCGCCAGCAGCTTGGGGTCTGGAGGACTACAAGAGACCCAGTACTTC. Its translation is CASSLGSGGLQETQYF.

The rearrangement uses TRBV7-2 and TRBJ2-7, with a possible D match to TRBD1 (6 bases). CDR1 is SGHTA and CDR2 is FQGNSA in the germline V gene. Deletions cut 1 base from V and 4 bases from J, with 17 bases between. This CDR3 comprises 16 residues. The CDR3 nucleotides are TGTGCCAGCAGCTTAGGACGTCCGGGACATGGGTACGAGCAGTACTTC. Translating it yields CASSLGRPGHGYEQYF.

This clone has only one observation. CDR3 loop: CASSFDRGVGEQYF. CDR3 DNA sequence: TGTGCCAGCAGCTTCGACAGGGGAGTTGGCGAGCAGTACTTC. The V call is TRBV7-3, the J call TRBJ2-7, with TRBD1 matching 8 bases. CDR1 and CDR2 from the germline V gene are SGHTA and FQGTGA. The CDR3 is 14 amino acids. Trimming removed 3 bases from V and 6 bases from J; junction bases left unmatched: 7.

CDR3 region: CASSLGRKGFSNQPQHF. The DNA of the CDR3 is TGTGCCAGCAGTCTCGGACGCAAGGGGTTTAGCAATCAGCCCCAGCATTTT. The chain links TRBV28 to TRBJ1-5; possible D gene TRBD1, 5 bases. Between the trimmed V and J ends, which lost 5 bases and 0 bases, there was a span of 17 bases. Germline CDR1 and CDR2: MDHEN and SYDVKM. The CDR3 covers 17 residues.

The chain carries TRBV5-1 and TRBJ2-3, with D perhaps given as TRBD1 or TRBD2 (6 bases each). The CDR3 runs to 17 residues. From germline, CDR1 is SGHRS and CDR2 YFSETQ. Trimming removed 4 bases at V and 0 bases at J, with 18 bases between. CDR3 sequence (DNA): TGCGCCAGCAGCCGCGTAGGGAGGACAGCTAGCACAGATACGCAGTATTTT. Its translation: CASSRVGRTASTDTQYF.

In the case of this clone: A junction end diverges from the germline sequence, so it may reflect a read error. V is TRBV18 and J is TRBJ2-7, with 8 positions matching TRBD1. Germline CDR1 is KGHSH and CDR2 is LQKENI. CDR3 size: 14 residues. The CDR3 DNA sequence: TGTGCCAGCGCACCGGAGACAGGGGCGACCGAGCAGTACTTC. Translated, it gives CASAPETGATEQYF. Using reference TRBV18 and TRBJ2-7 for the parts outside the CDR3, the full variable domain is NAGVMQNPRHLVRRRGQEARLRCSPMKGHSHVYWYRQLPEEGLKFMVYLQKENIIDESGMPKERFSAEFPKEGPSILRIQQVVRGDSAAYFCASAPETGATEQYFGPGTRLTVT.

The chain has TRBV5-1 and TRBJ1-2; D possibly corresponds to TRBD1 (6 bases). V shed 0 bases and J shed 5 bases, with 11 bases lying between them. Germline CDR1 SGHRS, CDR2 YFSETQ. The CDR3 runs to 14 residues. The CDR3 sequence: CASSLGTQGYGYTF. In DNA form, the CDR3 reads TGCGCCAGCAGCTTGGGGACCCAGGGGTATGGCTACACCTTC.

This chain joins TRBV5-1 and TRBJ2-7; D may be TRBD1 (5 bases). The germline CDR1 and CDR2 sequences are SGHRS and YFSETQ. V was clipped by 4 bases and J by 0 bases, with 17 bases between them. This CDR3 has 16 residues. This CDR3 reads CASSTDTGYRSYEQYF. In nucleotides, the CDR3 is TGCGCCAGCAGCACGGACACAGGCTACCGCTCCTACGAGCAGTACTTC.

The V and J genes are TRBV4-2 and TRBJ2-5; 8 nucleotides line up with TRBD2. Germline V CDR1 and CDR2: LGHNA, YNFKEQ. This CDR3 comprises 16 residues. Trimming took 4 bases from V and 0 from J; bases not matched to a gene: 7. CDR3 loop: CASSPGGSPDQETQYF. In DNA form, the CDR3 reads TGTGCCAGCAGCCCGGGGGGGTCTCCCGACCAAGAGACCCAGTACTTC.

The chain carries TRBV28 and TRBJ2-3; TRBD1 matches at 10 bases. This CDR3 has 16 amino acids. The germline V gene encodes CDR1 MDHEN and CDR2 SYDVKM. The V gene end was trimmed by 3 bases and the J gene end by 8 bases; junction bases not matched to a gene: 11. CDR3 DNA: TGTGCCAGCAGTTTCACCGGGACAGGGGATGATGGTACGCAGTATTTT. Translation gives CASSFTGTGDDGTQYF.

In regard to this clone: At one of its ends the junction is not consistent with the germline gene, which may arise from a read error. The chain carries TRBV7-7 and TRBJ2-1; weak D call: TRBD2 (7 bases). This CDR3 is 16 amino acids long. In germline, CDR1 is SSHAT, CDR2 FNYEAQ (reference sequence). The DNA for the CDR3 is TGTGCTAGCAGCCCTACCCTCGGGGGGCCGGGCAATGAGCAGTTCTTC. Its translation: CASSPTLGGPGNEQFF.

Ten or more counts support this clone. This chain uses TRBV10-3 with TRBJ1-2; 9 positions match TRBD1. This CDR3 comprises 13 residues. The junction had 5 bases not matched to a gene; V was cut back by 6 bases and J by 6 bases. CDR1 is ENHRY, CDR2 SYGVKD, per germline. CDR3 sequence reads: CAIRTQGADGYTF. In nucleotides, the CDR3 is TGTGCCATCAGAACACAGGGGGCGGATGGCTACACCTTC.

The rearrangement joins TRBV6-5 to TRBJ2-1; 13 positions match TRBD2. CDR1 is MNHEY, CDR2 SVGAGI, per germline. The V gene end was trimmed by 7 bases and the J gene end by 1 base; junction bases not matched to a gene: 1. This CDR3 is 15 amino acids long. CDR3 nucleotide sequence: TGTGCCAGCAAGGGACTAGCGGGATCCTACAATGAGCAGTTCTTC. Its protein is CASKGLAGSYNEQFF.

This chain links TRBV6-5 with TRBJ2-2; D ambiguous. The germline V gene encodes CDR1 MNHEY and CDR2 SVGAGI. The germline V and J ends were trimmed by 3 bases and 3 bases, with 2 bases remaining between them. The CDR3 is made up of 12 amino acids. CDR3 sequence (DNA): TGTGCCAGCAGTTATGACACCGGGGAGCTGTTTTTT. It is translated as CASSYDTGELFF.

The CDR3 loop is CSVANHGSPDNEQFF. Written as DNA, the CDR3 is TGCAGCGTTGCAAATCATGGATCGCCTGACAATGAGCAGTTCTTC. V gene TRBV29-1 combines with J gene TRBJ2-1; D not resolved. The CDR3 runs 15 residues. V shed 4 bases and J shed 5 bases, with 18 bases lying between them. The germline V gene has CDR1 SQVTM and CDR2 ANQGSEA.

The rearrangement uses TRBV11-3 and TRBJ2-5, with TRBD1 matching 7 bases. The CDR3 consists of 15 residues. The V segment lost 1 base and the J segment 1 base; nucleotides outside the gene matches: 3. Germline CDR1 is SGHNT and CDR2 is YENEEA. CDR3 bases: TGTGCCAGCAGCTTAGGTGGACAGGTCCAAGAGACCCAGTACTTC. Encoded protein: CASSLGGQVQETQYF.